The 32 T cell receptor beta chains below come from one sample, sequenced in a study of blood T cell repertoires in COVID-19. Produced via immunoSEQ multiplex PCR; TCRdb's table is partial and in-frame only. This sample yields around 69,000 clones, of which roughly 80% are seen a single time; about 1.9% belongs to the top ten. Sequenced sample: peripheral blood. The receptors were sampled from a woman aged 60 to 75 with acute or convalescent COVID-19.

This chain links TRBV27 with TRBJ1-6; D is unresolved. The germline V gene encodes CDR1 MNHEY and CDR2 SMNVEV (reference sequence). Between the trimmed V and J ends, which lost 6 bases and 6 bases, there was a span of 9 bases. The CDR3 has 13 amino acids. The CDR3 reads CASSVGSNSPLHF. The CDR3 bases are TGTGCCAGCAGCGTAGGGAGTAATTCACCCCTCCACTTT.

The genes are TRBV24-1 and TRBJ2-3; TRBD2 matches at 15 bases. Germline CDR1 KGHDR, CDR2 SFDVKD. With 4 bases clipped from V and 3 bases from J, the junction kept 13 bases outside the gene matches. The CDR3 covers 20 residues. The CDR3 region has the DNA TGTGCCACCAGTGAAACCCTCGGACTAGCGGGAGGGCTAAGAACAGATACGCAGTATTTT. Translating it yields CATSETLGLAGGLRTDTQYF.

The J gene is TRBJ1-1, the V gene TRBV27; D is possibly TRBD1 (6 bases). The CDR3 has 15 amino acids. Germline V gene data show CDR1 as MNHEY and CDR2 as SMNVEV (reference sequence). V lost 3 bases and J 1 base, leaving 12 bases between the germline ends. The CDR3 DNA reads TGTGCCAGCAGTTTCGAGAAGACAGGGAACACTGAAGCTTTCTTT. Its protein is CASSFEKTGNTEAFF.

The V and J genes are TRBV7-8 and TRBJ1-4; the match to TRBD1 covers 8 bases. Germline-derived CDR1 and CDR2 are SGHVS and FQNEAQ. CDR3 length equals 16 residues. J was trimmed by 1 base and V by 5 bases; bases with no gene match: 6. The DNA of the CDR3 is TGTGCCAGCAGCAGACGACAGGGGCAAACTAATGAAAAACTGTTTTTT. This sequence encodes CASSRRQGQTNEKLFF.

The chain links TRBV2 to TRBJ1-2; D gene unclear. Germline CDR1 is SNHLY and CDR2 is FYNNEI. With 8 bases removed from V and 11 bases from J, the gap between germline ends came to 12 bases. This CDR3 comprises 10 residues. The CDR3: CASGPNAYTF. The CDR3 region has the DNA TGTGCCAGCGGCCCAAATGCTTACACCTTC.

The V and J genes are TRBV7-9 and TRBJ2-1; D possibly corresponds to TRBD1 (6 bases). This CDR3 has 15 amino acids. V lost 7 bases to trimming and J lost 9 bases, with 22 bases between them. From germline, CDR1 is SEHNR and CDR2 FQNEAQ (reference sequence). Here the CDR3 reads CASTPGTGLGSEQFF. In DNA, the CDR3 is TGTGCCAGCACCCCTGGCACAGGGCTGGGTAGTGAGCAGTTCTTC.

The chain employs TRBV6-6 and TRBJ2-7, with 7 bases fitting TRBD1. The CDR3 contains 14 residues. Germline values: CDR1 MNHNY, CDR2 SVGAGI (reference sequence). Trimming removed 8 bases from V and 0 bases from J; junction bases left unmatched: 7. In nucleotides, the CDR3 is TGTGCCAGCCTGTTGACAGGGAGCTCCTACGAGCAGTACTTC. It translates to CASLLTGSSYEQYF.

The table lists this clone with a count of one. The chain employs TRBV6-1 and TRBJ1-6; D is unclear. Trimming cost V 2 bases and J 5 bases, with 7 bases left between them. Germline-derived CDR1 and CDR2 are MNHNS and SASEGT. This CDR3 is built from 14 residues. CDR3 sequence (DNA): TGTGCCAGCAGTGAAAGAGGCAATAATTCACCCCTCCACTTT. It is translated as CASSERGNNSPLHF.

The rearrangement joins TRBV15 to TRBJ1-4; D perhaps matches TRBD1 (6 bases). The CDR3 covers 16 residues. Trimming took 3 bases from V and 5 from J, leaving 16 bases between them. Germline V lookup: CDR1 LNHNV, CDR2 YYDKDF (reference sequence). The CDR3 coding sequence is TGTGCCACCAGCAGGGACCAAGGGGGGGAAAATGAAAAACTGTTTTTT. Amino acid sequence: CATSRDQGGENEKLFF.

The chain has TRBV15 and TRBJ1-2; D unresolved. Germline CDR1 reads LNHNV; CDR2 reads YYDKDF (reference sequence). The CDR3 is 16 amino acids. The V end lost 0 bases, the J end lost 4 bases, and 15 bases lay between the germline ends. CDR3 in amino acids: CATSRDRGGSSYGYTF. The CDR3, as DNA: TGTGCCACCAGCAGAGATCGGGGAGGGTCTAGCTATGGCTACACCTTC. Full variable domain (outside the CDR3, taken from reference TRBV15 and TRBJ1-2): DAMVIQNPRYQVTQFGKPVTLSCSQTLNHNVMYWYQQKSSQAPKLLFHYYDKDFNNEADTPDNFQSRRPNTSFCFLDIRSPGLGDTAMYLCATSRDRGGSSYGYTFGSGTRLTVV.

CDR3 sequence (DNA): TGCAGTGCACAGAGGGGGTGGGAAGCTTTCTTT. Translation gives CSAQRGWEAFF. The chain couples TRBV20-1 to TRBJ1-1; perhaps TRBD1 as D (6 bases). Trimming took 6 bases from V and 8 from J, leaving 13 bases between them. The CDR3 runs 11 residues. Germline V gene data show CDR1 as DFQATT and CDR2 as SNEGSKA (reference sequence).

The rearrangement uses TRBV7-2 and TRBJ2-3, with a possible D match to TRBD2 (7 bases). The V end lost 3 bases, the J end lost 4 bases, and 11 bases lay between the germline ends. Germline loops: CDR1 SGHTA, CDR2 FQGNSA. This CDR3 is built from 14 residues. DNA for the CDR3: TGTGCCAGCAGCTTGGGGGGGCTCTCAGATACGCAGTATTTT. Translated, it gives CASSLGGLSDTQYF.

V is TRBV4-2 and J is TRBJ2-5; 8 bases are a match to TRBD2. Germline V CDR1 and CDR2: LGHNA, YNFKEQ. This CDR3 is 14 amino acids long. J gave up 4 bases and V 6 bases, and 7 bases lay outside the gene matches. DNA of the CDR3: TGTGCCAGCAGACCGAGCGGGAGTTTAGAGACCCAGTACTTC. Protein product: CASRPSGSLETQYF.

This clone was recorded once. The chain uses TRBV30 and TRBJ1-4; D might be TRBD1 (6 bases). The V gene lost 1 base and the J gene lost 4 bases, with 10 bases spanning the gap. The CDR3 is 14 amino acids. Germline V CDR1 and CDR2: GTSNPN, SVGIG (reference sequence). The CDR3 DNA reads TGTGCCTGGAGTGGACAGGCTTATAATGAAAAACTGTTTTTT. Its translation is CAWSGQAYNEKLFF.

Here the CDR3 DNA reads TGTGCCAGCAGCTTATCCCAGGCTAACTATGGCTACACCTTC. This codes for CASSLSQANYGYTF. The chain recombines TRBV7-9 with TRBJ1-2; D gene unclear. The CDR3 loop spans 14 amino acids. Looked up from germline, CDR1 is SEHNR and CDR2 is FQNEAQ (reference sequence). The germline V and J ends were trimmed by 2 bases and 0 bases, with 7 bases remaining between them.

This chain joins TRBV6-5 and TRBJ1-1; 11 bases are a match to TRBD1. The germline gives CDR1 MNHEY, CDR2 SVGAGI. The CDR3 is 15 amino acids. The V segment lost 5 bases and the J segment 8 bases; nucleotides outside the gene matches: 10. Here the CDR3 reads CASSHDWTGGYEAFF. For the CDR3, the DNA is TGTGCCAGCAGTCACGATTGGACAGGGGGCTACGAAGCTTTCTTT.

This clone was observed once. This chain connects TRBV5-6 to TRBJ1-2, with TRBD1 matching over 8 bases. This CDR3 region has 12 residues. Trimming at V came to 2 bases and at J to 8 bases, leaving 2 bases not matched to a gene. Looked up from germline, CDR1 is SGHDT and CDR2 is YYEEEE. The CDR3 DNA sequence: TGTGCCAGCAGCTTTGGACAGGGAGGCTACACCTTC. It codes for CASSFGQGGYTF.

This rearrangement joins TRBV27 to TRBJ1-3; no clear D. CDR3 length: 15 residues. V lost 5 bases and J lost 0, with 11 bases in between. Germline-derived CDR1 and CDR2 are MNHEY and SMNVEV (reference sequence). The CDR3 loop reads CASSPTSNSGNTIYF. The DNA of the CDR3 is TGTGCCAGCAGTCCCACAAGTAACTCTGGAAACACCATATATTTT.

The chain joins TRBV5-5 to TRBJ2-1; TRBD1 agrees at 8 bases. This CDR3 contains 14 residues. CDR1 and CDR2 (germline): SGHKS, YYEKEE (reference sequence). Losses at the gene ends were 2 bases for V and 9 bases for J; bases not matched to a gene: 7. The CDR3 loop reads CASSFTGGIGEQFF. The CDR3 DNA sequence: TGTGCCAGCAGCTTCACAGGGGGGATCGGTGAGCAGTTCTTC.

The rearrangement uses TRBV5-1 and TRBJ2-2; perhaps TRBD1 as D (5 bases). Per germline, CDR1 SGHRS and CDR2 YFSETQ. With 1 base removed from V and 5 bases from J, the gap between germline ends came to 12 bases. The CDR3 has 15 amino acids. The CDR3 reads CASSLWTTGTGELFF. Written as DNA, the CDR3 is TGCGCCAGCAGCTTGTGGACAACCGGGACCGGGGAGCTGTTTTTT.

This rearrangement joins TRBV3-1 (or the pseudogene TRBV3-2) to TRBJ1-2, with D unclear. The CDR3 is 14 residues long. Germline CDR1 reads LGHDT; CDR2 reads YNNKEL (reference sequence). Trimming took off 1 base at V and 4 bases at J, with 10 bases between the two ends. CDR3 amino acids: CASSQVTGSYGYTF. CDR3 in DNA: TGTGCCAGCAGCCAAGTCACCGGGTCCTATGGCTACACCTTC.

This clone was seen only a few times. The chain combines TRBV12-5 with TRBJ1-3, with D unclear. The ends were cut back, 1 base at V and 0 bases at J, with 7 bases in the middle. The CDR3 is 15 residues long. Germline loops: CDR1 LGHNT, CDR2 FRNRAP. CDR3 sequence reads: CASGLDYSSGNTIYF. In DNA, the CDR3 is TGTGCTAGTGGTTTGGATTATAGCTCTGGAAACACCATATATTTT.

A note on this clone: The sample holds other DNA sequences that translate to the same CDR3. The chain joins TRBV6-1 to TRBJ2-3; 14 bases line up with TRBD2. Unmatched junction bases numbered 2, after V lost 3 bases and J lost 6 bases. The length of the CDR3 is 15 residues. The V gene's germline CDR1 is MNHNS and CDR2 SASEGT. The CDR3 nucleotides are TGTGCCAGCAGTGAGACTAGCGGGGGGGCCGATACGCAGTATTTT. It specifies CASSETSGGADTQYF.

This chain links TRBV5-1 with TRBJ1-1, with TRBD1 matching over 9 bases. Per the germline V gene, CDR1 is SGHRS and CDR2 is YFSETQ. J gave up 0 bases and V 4 bases, and 4 bases lay outside the gene matches. The CDR3 length is 15 residues. The CDR3 DNA sequence: TGCGCCAGCAGCACCGGACAGGGGTTGAACACTGAAGCTTTCTTT. It is translated as CASSTGQGLNTEAFF.

The chain employs TRBV9 and TRBJ2-1, with TRBD2 identical over 9 bases. The germline V gene has CDR1 SGDLS and CDR2 YYNGEE. After removal of 7 bases from V and 8 bases from J, the junction contained 16 bases not matched to a gene. The CDR3 is 16 residues long. The CDR3, as DNA: TGTGCCAGCGGTAAACGGGTCGCGGGAGGGGGTGATGAGCAGTTCTTC. This translates into CASGKRVAGGGDEQFF.

The gene calls are TRBV2 and TRBJ2-5; TRBD1 aligns across 9 bases. This CDR3 region has 14 residues. The trim removed 6 bases at V and 1 base at J, leaving 3 bases unmatched. Germline CDR1 is SNHLY and CDR2 is FYNNEI. The CDR3 DNA reads as TGTGCCAGCAGGGGGACAGGGCCCCAAGAGACCCAGTACTTC. Translation: CASRGTGPQETQYF. Full variable domain (outside the CDR3, taken from reference TRBV2 and TRBJ2-5): EPEVTQTPSHQVTQMGQEVILRCVPISNHLYFYWYRQILGQKVEFLVSFYNNEISEKSEIFDDQFSVERPDGSNFTLKIRSTKLEDSAMYFCASRGTGPQETQYFGPGTRLLVL.

In DNA form, the CDR3 reads TGTGCCAGCAGCTTAAGACAGGCTACCTATGGCTACACCTTC. Amino acid sequence: CASSLRQATYGYTF. The V gene is TRBV5-6, the J gene TRBJ1-2, with a possible D match to TRBD1 (6 bases). Germline lookup yields CDR1 SGHDT and CDR2 YYEEEE. V was trimmed by 2 bases and J by 4 bases, leaving 12 bases between them. This CDR3 is 14 amino acids long.

V gene TRBV30 combines with J gene TRBJ2-2, with TRBD2 identical over 8 bases. CDR1 is GTSNPN, CDR2 SVGIG, per germline (reference sequence). The V and J ends lost 1 base and 2 bases, in that order; junction bases with no gene match: 3. The CDR3 runs 15 residues. The CDR3 nucleotides are TGTGCCTGGAGTGGACTAGCGCGAAACACCGGGGAGCTGTTTTTT. This translates into CAWSGLARNTGELFF.

The J gene is TRBJ2-6, the V gene TRBV2; tentative D call: TRBD1 (6 bases). The CDR3 sequence is 15 residues long. Trimming removed 4 bases at V and 4 bases at J, with 11 bases between. Germline CDR1 and CDR2: SNHLY and FYNNEI. For the CDR3, the DNA is TGTGCCAGCAGTGCAGGGGCCCGAGGGGCCAACGTCCTGACTTTC. It encodes CASSAGARGANVLTF. Drawing the rest from reference TRBV2 and TRBJ2-6, the complete variable domain is EPEVTQTPSHQVTQMGQEVILRCVPISNHLYFYWYRQILGQKVEFLVSFYNNEISEKSEIFDDQFSVERPDGSNFTLKIRSTKLEDSAMYFCASSAGARGANVLTFGAGSRLTVL.

This chain joins TRBV18 and TRBJ1-1; D uncertain. This CDR3 contains 14 residues. Germline CDR1 is KGHSH and CDR2 is LQKENI. Trimming left V 6 bases short and J 3 bases short, with 14 bases between. DNA for the CDR3: TGTGCCAGCTCCTTGAGCGGACCAGACACTGAAGCTTTCTTT. This codes for CASSLSGPDTEAFF.

In DNA form, the CDR3 reads TGTGCCAGCAGCCTGGACAGGGGGCTCTACGAGCAGTACTTC. This sequence encodes CASSLDRGLYEQYF. The V gene is TRBV5-4, the J gene TRBJ2-7; TRBD1 matches at 11 bases. V lost 4 bases and J lost 3; bases outside the gene matches: 3. CDR3 length equals 14 residues. The germline CDR1 and CDR2 sequences are SGHNT and YYREEE (reference sequence). Variable domain in full (rest from reference TRBV5-4 and TRBJ2-7): ETGVTQSPTHLIKTRGQQVTLRCSSQSGHNTVSWYQQALGQGPQFIFQYYREEENGRGNFPPRFSGLQFPNYSSELNVNALELDDSALYLCASSLDRGLYEQYFGPGTRLTVT.

The genes are TRBV7-9 and TRBJ1-2; 9 bases are a match to TRBD1. There are 16 residues in the CDR3. Per germline, CDR1 SEHNR and CDR2 FQNEAQ (reference sequence). The V segment lost 5 bases and the J segment 3 bases; nucleotides outside the gene matches: 10. In DNA form, the CDR3 reads TGTGCCAGCAGCCAGAGAACAGGGGGCGCAGACTATGGCTACACCTTC. Its protein product is CASSQRTGGADYGYTF.